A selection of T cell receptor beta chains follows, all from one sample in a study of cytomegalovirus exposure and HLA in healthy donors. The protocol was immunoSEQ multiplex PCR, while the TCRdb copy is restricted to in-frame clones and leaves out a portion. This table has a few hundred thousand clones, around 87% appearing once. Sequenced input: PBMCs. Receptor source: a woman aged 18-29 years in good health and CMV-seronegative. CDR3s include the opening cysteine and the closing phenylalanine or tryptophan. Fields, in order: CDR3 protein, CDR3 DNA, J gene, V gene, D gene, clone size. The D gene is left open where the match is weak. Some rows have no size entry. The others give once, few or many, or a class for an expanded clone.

CASSPMGGNQPQHF TGTGCCAGCAGCCCTATGGGGGGAAATCAGCCCCAGCATTTT TRBJ1-5 TRBV2 NA NA
CASSHGQGYPEAFF TGTGCCAGCAGCCATGGACAGGGCTACCCTGAAGCTTTCTTT TRBJ1-1 TRBV7-9 TRBD1 NA
CASSSTSSGGEQYF TGTGCCAGCAGTTCCACTAGTTCGGGGGGCGAGCAGTACTTC TRBJ2-7 TRBV6-6 TRBD2 once
CASSLGRLAGPSGANVLTF TGCGCCAGCAGCTTGGGAAGGCTAGCGGGACCCTCTGGGGCCAACGTCCTGACTTTC TRBJ2-6 TRBV5-1 TRBD2 NA
CASGGQDRDYEQYF TGTGCTAGTGGTGGTCAGGACAGGGACTACGAGCAGTACTTC TRBJ2-7 TRBV12-5 TRBD1 NA
CASSFFGGGNNEQFF TGTGCCAGCAGTTTTTTTGGCGGGGGGAACAATGAGCAGTTCTTC TRBJ2-1 TRBV27 TRBD2 NA
CASSHWTSGGETQYF TGTGCCAGCAGTCACTGGACTAGCGGGGGAGAGACCCAGTACTTC TRBJ2-5 TRBV6-6 TRBD2 NA
CASSEVANEQFF TGTGCCAGCAGTGAAGTTGCGAATGAGCAGTTCTTC TRBJ2-1 TRBV2 NA NA
CASSLVRGSYNEQFF TGTGCCAGCAGCTTAGTTAGGGGGTCCTACAATGAGCAGTTCTTC TRBJ2-1 TRBV7-2 NA NA
CASSPQGGVGEQYF TGTGCCAGCTCACCGCAGGGTGGGGTTGGGGAGCAGTACTTC TRBJ2-7 TRBV18 NA NA
CASSRQGRVTIYF TGTGCCAGCAGTAGACAGGGAAGGGTCACCATATATTTT TRBJ1-3 TRBV6-1 TRBD1 NA
CASSSYRLAVYNEQFF TGTGCCAGCAGCTCCTATCGCCTAGCGGTCTACAATGAGCAGTTCTTC TRBJ2-1 TRBV5-6 TRBD2 NA
CASSPSTQETQYF TGTGCCAGCAGTCCATCTACCCAAGAGACCCAGTACTTC TRBJ2-5 TRBV27 NA NA
CASGRDSIYTEAFF TGTGCCAGCGGACGAGACAGCATTTACACTGAAGCTTTCTTT TRBJ1-1 TRBV27 NA NA
CASSQLPTSFSYEQYF TGTGCCAGCAGCCAATTGCCAACTAGTTTCTCCTACGAGCAGTACTTC TRBJ2-7 TRBV14 NA NA
CASSPSGGGRRDTQYF TGTGCCAGCAGTCCCTCGGGGGGAGGGAGAAGGGATACGCAGTATTTT TRBJ2-3 TRBV28 TRBD2 NA
CASSFPDTGPSYEQYF TGTGCCAGCAGTTTTCCGGACACAGGACCCTCCTACGAGCAGTACTTC TRBJ2-7 TRBV28 NA NA
CASSRTVSSSYNEQFF TGTGCCAGCAGTAGGACAGTATCTAGCTCCTACAATGAGCAGTTCTTC TRBJ2-1 TRBV28 NA NA
CASSPRDRSVNTEAFF TGTGCCAGCAGTCCCCGGGACAGGTCGGTGAACACTGAAGCTTTCTTT TRBJ1-1 TRBV28 TRBD1 NA
CASSSMGWGTGTGELFF TGTGCCAGCAGCTCCATGGGTTGGGGTACGGGAACCGGGGAGCTGTTTTTT TRBJ2-2 TRBV7-8 NA NA
CASSPPSGSVTDTQYF TGCGCCAGCAGCCCCCCTAGCGGGAGTGTGACAGATACGCAGTATTTT TRBJ2-3 TRBV5-1 TRBD2 once
CASSPTGVYGYTF TGCGCCAGCAGCCCGACAGGGGTCTATGGCTACACCTTC TRBJ1-2 TRBV5-1 TRBD1 NA
CASSQSGLNTGELFF TGCGCCAGCAGCCAGTCAGGTCTGAACACCGGGGAGCTGTTTTTT TRBJ2-2 TRBV23-1 NA NA